This T cell receptor beta chain appears in the sequencing data of a study of metastatic and nonmetastatic thyroid tumors. About the research overall: Repertoire data that came from the blood and tumor or nodule tissue of malignant and benign thyroid patients were compared.

By share, this clone ranks as medium-sized. Its antigen is as yet unknown. The CDR3 has 15 residues. V shed 3 bases and J 0 bases; nucleotides not matched to a gene: 2. Methods used by the authors: The study built a papillary thyroid cancer distant-metastasis classifier from CDR3 differences across clinicopathological groups. TCRdb redid the clone calls on the PCR reads using MiXCR. These V and J calls rely on TCRdb rather than the paper's analysis. The sample yields about 12,000 clones, under 25% seen once. Study-level points and caveats: Malignant thyroid tumors reportedly had TCR beta diversity that was significantly higher than in benign nodules, in blood and tumor.

The entire patient cohort was treatment-naive prior to thyroid surgery. J is TRBJ2-1 and V is TRBV12-3 or TRBV12-4; TRBD2 agrees at 7 bases. The receptor comes from a female donor with papillary thyroid cancer or a benign thyroid nodule (not recorded which). Some clones in this sample may be carry-over from other donors' samples. What was sequenced was adjacent normal tissue. DNA of the CDR3: TGTGCCAGCAGTTTGGGCGGGAGCTCCTACAATGAGCAGTTCTTC. Protein sequence: CASSLGGSSYNEQFF.